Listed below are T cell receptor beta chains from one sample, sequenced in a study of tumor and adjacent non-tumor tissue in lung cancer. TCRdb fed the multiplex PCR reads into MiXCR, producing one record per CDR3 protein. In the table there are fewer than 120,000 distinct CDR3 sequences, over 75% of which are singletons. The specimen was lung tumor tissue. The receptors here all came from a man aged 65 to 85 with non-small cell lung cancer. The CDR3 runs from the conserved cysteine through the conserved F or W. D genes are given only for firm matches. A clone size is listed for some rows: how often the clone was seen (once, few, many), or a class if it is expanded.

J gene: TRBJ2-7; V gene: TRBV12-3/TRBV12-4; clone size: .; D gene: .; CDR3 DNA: TGTGCCAGCAATTTAGGGACTCTTGGGTACGGGCTGTACTTC; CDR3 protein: CASNLGTLGYGLYF
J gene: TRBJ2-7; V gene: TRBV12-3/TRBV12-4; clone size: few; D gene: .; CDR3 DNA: TGTGCCAGCAATTTTGACAGTATCTCCTACGAACAGTACTTC; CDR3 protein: CASNFDSISYEQYF
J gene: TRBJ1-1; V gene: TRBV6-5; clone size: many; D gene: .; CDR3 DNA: TGTGCCACTCGAAAGGACACTGAAGCTTTCTTT; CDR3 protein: CATRKDTEAFF
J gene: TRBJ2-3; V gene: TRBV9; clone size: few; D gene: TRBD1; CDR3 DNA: TGTGCCAGCAGCCTTACACAGGGGCGGGTAGATACGCAGTATTTT; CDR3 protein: CASSLTQGRVDTQYF
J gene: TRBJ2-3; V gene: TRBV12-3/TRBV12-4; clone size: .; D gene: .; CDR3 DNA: TGTGCCAGTAGTTTTAGCATAGGGAACATTATTACAGATACGCAGTATTTT; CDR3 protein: CASSFSIGNIITDTQYF
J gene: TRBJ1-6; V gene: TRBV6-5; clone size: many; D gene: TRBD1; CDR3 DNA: TGTGCCAGCAGCACCGGGACAGGGAATTCACCCCTCCACTTT; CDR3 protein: CASSTGTGNSPLHF
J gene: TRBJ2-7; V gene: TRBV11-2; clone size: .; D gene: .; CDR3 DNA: TGTGCCAGCAGCGGGAACAGCATAAGCTATGGGCAGTACTTC; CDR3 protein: CASSGNSISYGQYF
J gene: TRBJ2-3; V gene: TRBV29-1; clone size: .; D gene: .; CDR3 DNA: TGCAGCCCCGCGTACATAGTTACGCAGTATTTT; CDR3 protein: CSPAYIVTQYF
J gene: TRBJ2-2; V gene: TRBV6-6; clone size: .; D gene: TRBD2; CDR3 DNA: TGTGCCAGCAACCATAGCGGGGGCCGCGCCGGGGAGCTGTTTTTT; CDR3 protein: CASNHSGGRAGELFF
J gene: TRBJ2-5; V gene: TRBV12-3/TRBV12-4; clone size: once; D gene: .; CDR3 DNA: TGTGTCAGCAGAAGCGAGGAGACCCAGTACTTC; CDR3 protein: CVSRSEETQYF
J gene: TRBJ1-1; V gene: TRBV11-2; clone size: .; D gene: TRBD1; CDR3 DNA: TGTGCCAGCAGCCACCGGGACAGGAGTACCGAAGCTTCATTT; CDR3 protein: CASSHRDRSTEASF
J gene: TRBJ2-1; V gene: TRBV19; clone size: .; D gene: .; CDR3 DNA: TGTATCAGTAGTAGAGGGGACTCCTACAATGAGCAGTTCTTC; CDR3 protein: CISSRGDSYNEQFF
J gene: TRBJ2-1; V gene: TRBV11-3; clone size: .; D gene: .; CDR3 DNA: TGTGCCAGCACCAACCGGGGCACAACCTACAATGAGCAGTTCTTC; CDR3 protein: CASTNRGTTYNEQFF
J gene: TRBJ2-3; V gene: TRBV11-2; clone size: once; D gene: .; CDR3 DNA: TGTACCAGCAGCTTCTCGTTCGGGTATACCACAGATATGCAGTATTTT; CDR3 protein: CTSSFSFGYTTDMQYF
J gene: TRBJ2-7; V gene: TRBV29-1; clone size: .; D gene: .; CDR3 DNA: TGCAGCGCCAGACGTGGGCTCGACGAGGAGTACTTC; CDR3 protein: CSARRGLDEEYF
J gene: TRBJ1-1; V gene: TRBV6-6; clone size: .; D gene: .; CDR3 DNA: TGTGCTAGCAGAACAGGGTTCGGTAAATACGGCACTGAAGCTTTCTTT; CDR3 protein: CASRTGFGKYGTEAFF
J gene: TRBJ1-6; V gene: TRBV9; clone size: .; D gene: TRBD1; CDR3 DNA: TGTGCCAGCAGCCACACAGGGACAGGGGATTCACCCCTCCACTTT; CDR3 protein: CASSHTGTGDSPLHF
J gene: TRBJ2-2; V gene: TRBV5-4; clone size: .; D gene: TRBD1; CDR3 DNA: TGTGGCAGCAGCCCGCTGGGACAGGGTTTGATGAACACCGGGGAGCTGTTTTTT; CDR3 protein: CGSSPLGQGLMNTGELFF
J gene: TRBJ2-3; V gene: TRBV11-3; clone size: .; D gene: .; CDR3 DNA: TGTGCCAGCACCCATCAGGAAGTAAACACAGATACACACTATTTT; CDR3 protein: CASTHQEVNTDTHYF
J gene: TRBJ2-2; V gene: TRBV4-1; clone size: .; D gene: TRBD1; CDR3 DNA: TGCGTCAGCAGCCAAGACCGGGACAGGAGTTACACCGGGGAGCTGTTTTTT; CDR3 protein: CVSSQDRDRSYTGELFF
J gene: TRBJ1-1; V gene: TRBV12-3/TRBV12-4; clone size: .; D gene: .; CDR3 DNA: TGTGCCAGCAGAATAACACCTGGGCAGAAAACTTTCTTT; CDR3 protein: CASRITPGQKTFF
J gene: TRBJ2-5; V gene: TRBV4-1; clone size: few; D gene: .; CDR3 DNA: TGCGACAGCAGCCAGGGACTCGGAGGCTTGTGGACCCAGTATTTC; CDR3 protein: CDSSQGLGGLWTQYF
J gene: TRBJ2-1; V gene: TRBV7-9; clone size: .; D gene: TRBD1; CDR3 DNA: TGTGCCAGCAACCCCCAGGACAGGGGGAATGAGCAGTTCTTC; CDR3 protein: CASNPQDRGNEQFF
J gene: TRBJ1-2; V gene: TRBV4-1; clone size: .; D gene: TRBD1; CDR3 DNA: TGCACCAGCAGCCCAAACAGGGGCAGATGCTACACCTTC; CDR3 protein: CTSSPNRGRCYTF
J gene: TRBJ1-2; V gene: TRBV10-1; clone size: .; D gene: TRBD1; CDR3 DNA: TGCGCCAGCAGTCCCGGGACAGGGGGCGAAGTCTTCACCTTC; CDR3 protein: CASSPGTGGEVFTF
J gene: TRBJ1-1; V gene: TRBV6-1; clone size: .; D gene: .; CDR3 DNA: TGTGCCGCCGGGACAAGGGGCTTTACTGAATCTTTCTTT; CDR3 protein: CAAGTRGFTESFF
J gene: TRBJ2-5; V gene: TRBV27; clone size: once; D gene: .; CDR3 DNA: TGTGCCGGCAGCCTACAGCGGTTTGACCAAGATACCCAGTACTTC; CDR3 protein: CAGSLQRFDQDTQYF
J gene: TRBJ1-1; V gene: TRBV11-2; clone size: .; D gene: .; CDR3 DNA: TGTGCCAGCAGCTTCGCTAATTCAAGTAACACTGATGCTTTCTTT; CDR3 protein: CASSFANSSNTDAFF
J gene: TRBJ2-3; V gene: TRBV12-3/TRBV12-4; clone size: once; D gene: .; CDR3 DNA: TGTGCAAGCACTTTAGATGGGGTGGGCACAGATACGCAGTATTTT; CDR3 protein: CASTLDGVGTDTQYF
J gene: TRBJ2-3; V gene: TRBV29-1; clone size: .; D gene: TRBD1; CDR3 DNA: TGCAGCATCAGGGGGCCTTTGGATACGCAATATTTT; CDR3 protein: CSIRGPLDTQYF
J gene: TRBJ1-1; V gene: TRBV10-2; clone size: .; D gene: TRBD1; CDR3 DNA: TGTGCCAGCAGGGACAGGGACGCTGATGCTTTCTTT; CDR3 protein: CASRDRDADAFF
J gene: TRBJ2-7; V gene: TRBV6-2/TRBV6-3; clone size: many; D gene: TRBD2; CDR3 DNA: TGTGCCAGCAGACCCAGCGGGAGCTCCTACGAGCAGTACTTC; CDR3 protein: CASRPSGSSYEQYF